The T cell receptor beta chain described here comes from a study of blood T cell repertoires in COVID-19. Study at large: The United States, Italy and Spain were the sources of the acute and convalescent COVID-19 samples.

Cohort assignment relied on participant-reported clinical history. The CDR3 has 14 residues. CDR1 MGHRA and CDR2 YSYEKL come from the germline V gene. The V segment lost 3 bases and the J segment 5 bases; nucleotides outside the gene matches: 3. The authors' processing: Using reference gene primer amplification, nucleated cell counts were estimated. Libraries were prepared by immunoSEQ multiplex PCR; TCRdb keeps only in-frame clonotypes and omits some of them. Clone size and the V and J calls come from that table; the DNA yielded D and trimming. Of around 300,000 clones listed, 75% to 95% were seen once; the top ten hold around 1.1%.

Specimen: PBMCs or T cells enriched from blood (not recorded which). The sequence was collected from a woman in her thirties who had recovered from COVID-19. The genes are TRBV4-1 and TRBJ2-7; 11 bases align to TRBD2. The CDR3 region has the DNA TGCGCCAGCAGCCAGGCTAGCGGGAGGAACGAGCAGTACTTC. Its protein product is CASSQASGRNEQYF.